The 21 T cell receptor beta chains below were found in one sample sequenced in a study of beta chain features in type 1 diabetes. Notes on the study in general: Moderate yet significant TCRB CDR3 shortening was seen in Type 1 diabetes patients in all four CD4+ subsets.

The whole isolated RNA underwent reverse transcription, so sequencing captured expressed TCRB transcripts. Produced via immunoSEQ multiplex PCR; TCRdb's table is partial and in-frame only. Found here are about 180,000 clones, 7.8% of them singletons; the top ten hold about 1%. No cognate antigen is known for these TCRs. The sequencing input was central memory CD4+ T cells from blood. The origin of the receptors is a woman in her thirties or forties with type 1 diabetes.

The chain employs TRBV7-2 and TRBJ2-3; 12 positions agree with TRBD2. Germline V CDR1 and CDR2: SGHTA, FQGNSA. CDR3 length equals 16 residues. The trim removed 1 base at V and 10 bases at J, leaving 9 bases unmatched. As DNA, the CDR3 is TGTGCCAGCAGCTTAGGGACTAGCGGGATTTTCGGGGCGCAGTATTTT. Protein sequence: CASSLGTSGIFGAQYF. Full variable domain (remainder filled in from reference TRBV7-2 and TRBJ2-3): GAGVSQSPSNKVTEKGKDVELRCDPISGHTALYWYRQSLGQGLEFLIYFQGNSAPDKSGLPSDRFSAERTGGSVSTLTIQRTQQEDSAVYLCASSLGTSGIFGAQYFGPGTRLTVL.

In nucleotides, the CDR3 is TGTGCCAGCGCAGCGGGGGCTGACATTCAGTACTTC. Residues: CASAAGADIQYF. This chain links TRBV6-5 with TRBJ2-4; TRBD2 matches 8 bases. The CDR3 loop spans 12 amino acids. V shed 8 bases and J 8 bases; nucleotides not matched to a gene: 5. Germline values: CDR1 MNHEY, CDR2 SVGAGI.

The chain combines TRBV19 with TRBJ1-5, with 7 positions matching TRBD1. CDR1 is LNHDA and CDR2 is SQIVND in the germline V gene (reference sequence). Losses at the gene ends were 5 bases for V and 3 bases for J; bases not matched to a gene: 1. The CDR3 contains 13 residues. DNA of the CDR3: TGTGCCAGTAGTGGACAGGACAATCAGCCCCAGCATTTT. Amino acids: CASSGQDNQPQHF.

This clone came up many times. CDR3 sequence: CASSLGRLAGTGELFF. CDR3 DNA: TGTGCCAGCAGCTTAGGGCGACTAGCAGGCACCGGGGAGCTGTTTTTT. The rearrangement joins TRBV7-3 to TRBJ2-2, with 7 bases that match TRBD2. The CDR3 is 16 amino acids. With V trimmed by 2 bases and J by 4 bases, 7 bases remained unmatched. Germline CDR1 is SGHTA and CDR2 is FQGTGA.

This clone came up a few times. The rearrangement links TRBV7-9 to TRBJ2-7, with TRBD2 identical over 9 bases. Germline CDR1 is SEHNR and CDR2 is FQNEAQ (reference sequence). This CDR3 is 15 amino acids long. Unmatched junction bases numbered 7, after V lost 5 bases and J lost 2 bases. CDR3: CASSRSVAGAYEQYF. In nucleotides, the CDR3 is TGTGCCAGCAGCCGTTCGGTAGCGGGAGCCTACGAGCAGTACTTC.

This chain joins TRBV5-1 and TRBJ2-7; TRBD1 matches 7 bases. Germline values: CDR1 SGHRS, CDR2 YFSETQ. The ends lost 4 bases at V and 6 bases at J; junction bases unmatched: 7. This CDR3 spans 13 amino acids. The CDR3 protein is CASSRDRALEQYF. The DNA for the CDR3 is TGCGCCAGCAGCCGGGACAGAGCACTCGAGCAGTACTTC.

This clone has only a few counts. This chain connects TRBV28 to TRBJ2-7, with 7 nucleotides matching TRBD2. V dropped 5 bases and J dropped 2; count of bases not matched to a gene: 9. CDR1 is MDHEN and CDR2 is SYDVKM in the germline V gene. The CDR3 covers 15 residues. The CDR3 DNA reads as TGTGCCAGCAGTGAACCTCAAGGACTAGCCTACGAGCAGTACTTC. It yields the protein CASSEPQGLAYEQYF.

CDR3 coding DNA: TGTGCCAGCTCAGCTCAAGCGGGGCCCCACGAGCAGTACTTC. Encoded protein: CASSAQAGPHEQYF. This chain links TRBV18 with TRBJ2-7; TRBD2 matches 7 bases. The CDR3 runs 14 residues. The germline V gene has CDR1 KGHSH and CDR2 LQKENI. V trimming: 5 bases; J trimming: 5 bases; junction bases outside the gene matches: 9.

This clone turned up a few times. The J gene is TRBJ2-5, the V gene TRBV2, with TRBD2 identical over 10 bases. CDR3 length: 15 amino acids. With V trimmed by 2 bases and J by 7 bases, 7 bases remained unmatched. The V gene's germline CDR1 is SNHLY and CDR2 FYNNEI. The CDR3 DNA reads as TGTGCCAGCAGTGAAAAGCGGGAGGGCAAAGGGACCCAGTACTTC. Its protein is CASSEKREGKGTQYF.

The rearrangement joins TRBV5-6 to TRBJ1-2; 7 nucleotides agree with TRBD1. V shed 1 base, J shed 3 bases, and the junction held 3 bases outside the gene matches. CDR1 and CDR2 from the germline V gene are SGHDT and YYEEEE. This CDR3 is built from 14 residues. Here the CDR3 reads CASSLRDRDYGYTF. CDR3 in DNA: TGTGCCAGCAGCTTGCGGGACAGAGACTATGGCTACACCTTC.

The V call is TRBV7-8, the J call TRBJ2-7; D unresolved. The V end lost 3 bases, the J end lost 2 bases, and 17 bases lay between the germline ends. CDR1 SGHVS and CDR2 FQNEAQ come from the germline V gene. CDR3 length: 16 amino acids. CDR3 nucleotide sequence: TGTGCCAGCAGCTTCCCACGTTCCACATCGACCTACGAGCAGTACTTC. This encodes CASSFPRSTSTYEQYF.

This clone came up a few times. This chain links TRBV7-8 with TRBJ2-1; the D gene is possibly TRBD2 (5 bases). Germline V gene data show CDR1 as SGHVS and CDR2 as FQNEAQ. The V and J ends lost 5 bases and 7 bases respectively, with 12 bases between them. This CDR3 has 13 residues. The DNA of the CDR3 is TGTGCCAGCAGCCCCCGAGGGCAGAATGAGCAGTTCTTC. Translated, it gives CASSPRGQNEQFF.

The rearrangement links TRBV25-1 to TRBJ1-5; 9 bases are shared with TRBD1. The CDR3 spans 13 residues. V trimming: 6 bases; J trimming: 7 bases; junction bases outside the gene matches: 4. In germline, CDR1 is MGHDK, CDR2 SYGVNS. The CDR3 DNA reads as TGTGCCAGCAGCCGACAGGGGGGACAGCCCCAGCATTTT. As protein: CASSRQGGQPQHF.

This clone occurred a few times. V usage is TRBV7-9 and J usage is TRBJ2-7; TRBD1 matches at 8 bases. Germline assignment: CDR1 SEHNR and CDR2 FQNEAQ (reference sequence). After removal of 5 bases from V and 5 bases from J, the junction contained 8 bases not matched to a gene. This CDR3 spans 14 amino acids. Here the CDR3 reads CASSPGQGRDEQYF. The CDR3 DNA reads TGTGCCAGCAGCCCAGGACAGGGCCGGGACGAGCAGTACTTC.

The chain employs TRBV28 and TRBJ2-7; 14 nucleotides match TRBD2. CDR1 MDHEN and CDR2 SYDVKM come from the germline V gene. The trim removed 2 bases at V and 4 bases at J, leaving 7 bases unmatched. The CDR3 sequence is 17 residues long. CDR3 in amino acids: CASSLGGTSGRLYEQYF. CDR3 sequence (DNA): TGTGCCAGCAGTTTAGGCGGGACTAGCGGGAGATTATACGAGCAGTACTTC.

This clone was seen only a few times. The V call is TRBV7-2, the J call TRBJ2-1; 14 bases are shared with TRBD2. Germline V gene data show CDR1 as SGHTA and CDR2 as FQGNSA. This CDR3 contains 14 residues. Trimming cost V 0 bases and J 14 bases; bases outside gene matches: 3. Written as DNA, the CDR3 is TGTGCCAGCAGCTTAGCGACTAGCGGGGGGGCGGAGTTCTTC. Its protein product is CASSLATSGGAEFF.

The sample holds a few counts of this clone. At one of its ends the junction is not consistent with the germline gene, which may arise from a read error. The J gene is TRBJ1-1, the V gene TRBV5-5; TRBD1 might be the D (5 bases). The CDR3 runs 14 residues. Germline values: CDR1 SGHKS, CDR2 YYEKEE (reference sequence). CDR3 nucleotide sequence: TGTGCCAGCACCTTGGAGGGGATGAACACTGAAGCTTTCTTT. Residues: CASTLEGMNTEAFF.

The chain combines TRBV19 with TRBJ2-3; TRBD1 aligns across 7 bases. The CDR3 is 17 residues long. V lost 4 bases to trimming and J lost 5 bases; unmatched junction nucleotides: 15. Looked up from germline, CDR1 is LNHDA and CDR2 is SQIVND (reference sequence). CDR3 in DNA: TGTGCCAGTAGTAACAGGGGCGTCCCCTCAGCACAAGATACGCAGTATTTT. Amino acid sequence: CASSNRGVPSAQDTQYF.

The table lists this clone with many counts. The rearrangement joins TRBV11-2 to TRBJ2-1; perhaps TRBD1 as D (6 bases). CDR1 and CDR2 (germline): SGHAT, FQNNGV. V dropped 7 bases and J dropped 2 bases, with 12 bases sitting between them. The CDR3 consists of 14 residues. The CDR3 sequence: CASKRGDTYNEQFF. CDR3 nucleotide sequence: TGTGCCAGCAAAAGAGGGGACACCTACAATGAGCAGTTCTTC.

The V and J genes are TRBV19 and TRBJ2-7, with D perhaps TRBD2 (6 bases). CDR1 and CDR2 from the germline V gene are LNHDA and SQIVND (reference sequence). The CDR3 loop spans 13 amino acids. V was clipped by 6 bases and J by 9 bases, with 18 bases between them. CDR3 loop: CASRDGLPGRQYF. DNA of the CDR3: TGTGCCAGTAGAGACGGACTACCTGGGCGGCAGTACTTC.

On this clone: Other DNA sequences in this sample translate to the same CDR3. This sequence joins TRBV4-3 and TRBJ1-2; a possible D gene is TRBD1 (5 bases). This CDR3 contains 13 residues. Looked up from germline, CDR1 is LGHNA and CDR2 is YSLEER. The V gene lost 1 base and the J gene lost 4 bases, with 7 bases spanning the gap. The CDR3: CASSQGGGYGYTF. For the CDR3, the DNA is TGCGCCAGCAGCCAAGGCGGGGGCTATGGCTACACCTTC.